This T cell receptor beta chain was captured in a study of radiation and T cells in renal cell carcinoma. The repertoire was sequenced with immunoSEQ multiplex PCR; TCRdb's copy has only in-frame clones and lacks some. The table records 120,000 to 150,000 clones, 75% to 90% of them present only once. The time point here: blood 4 weeks post-SBRT, at nephrectomy. Treatment of the sample: 15 Gy SBRT to primary tumor, nephrectomy 4 weeks later. The length of the CDR3 is 14 residues. V was shortened by 0 bases and J by 2 bases, with 7 bases between the two germline ends. The V gene's germline CDR1 is SGHVS and CDR2 FQNEAQ.

The sequences come from blood, collected from a patient whose treatment included radiotherapy and nephrectomy. This chain uses TRBV7-8 with TRBJ1-2; D unresolved. The receptor was derived from a woman in her fifties or sixties with renal cell carcinoma. In DNA form, the CDR3 reads TGTGCCAGCAGCTTAGCACACACAAACTATGGCTACACCTTC. It translates to CASSLAHTNYGYTF. The entire variable domain, with the rest obtained from reference TRBV7-8 and TRBJ1-2, is as follows: GAGVSQSPRYKVAKRGQDVALRCDPISGHVSLFWYQQALGQGPEFLTYFQNEAQLDKSGLPSDRFFAERPEGSVSTLKIQRTQQEDSAVYLCASSLAHTNYGYTFGSGTRLTVV.